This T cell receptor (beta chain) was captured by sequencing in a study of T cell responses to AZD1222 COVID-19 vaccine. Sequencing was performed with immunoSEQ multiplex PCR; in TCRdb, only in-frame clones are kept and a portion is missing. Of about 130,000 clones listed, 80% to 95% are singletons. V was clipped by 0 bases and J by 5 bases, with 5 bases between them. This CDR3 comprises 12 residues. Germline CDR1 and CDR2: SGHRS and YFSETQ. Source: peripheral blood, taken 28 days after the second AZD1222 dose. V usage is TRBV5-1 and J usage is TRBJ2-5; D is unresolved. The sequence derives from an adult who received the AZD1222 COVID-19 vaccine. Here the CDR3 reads CASSLVSETQYF. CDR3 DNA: TGCGCCAGCAGCTTGGTGTCGGAGACCCAGTACTTC.